This entry concerns a single T cell receptor (beta chain). What it binds is not known. The source of the sample is a study of ipilimumab plus nivolumab after autologous stem cell transplantation. Overall study findings and caveats: TCR repertoire, Treg phenotype and gut microbiota reportedly support more study of this approach.

Measured with immunoSEQ multiplex PCR; TCRdb has only the in-frame clones, and not every one. The table records tens of thousands of clones, around 93% of them present only once. CDR1 ENHRY and CDR2 SYGVKD come from the germline V gene. This CDR3 spans 12 amino acids. V was clipped by 10 bases and J by 5 bases, with 15 bases between them. The sequences come from PBMCs, collected in a trial of ipilimumab plus nivolumab as post-transplant consolidation. The genes are TRBV10-3 and TRBJ2-7; D uncertain. The TCR comes from a male donor with multiple myeloma. CDR3 in DNA: TGTGCCACAAGTGGGGTTTTCCACGAGCAGTACTTC. This gives the protein CATSGVFHEQYF.